The rows below give T cell receptor beta chains drawn from one sample of a study of T cells in Graves' hyperthyroidism and ophthalmopathy. One entry per CDR3 protein, called by TCRdb with MiXCR from the multiplex PCR reads. Among 400,000 to 500,000 distinct CDR3 sequences listed, around 14% were seen once. The material sequenced was blood. Source of these receptors: a woman in her late teens or twenties with Graves' hyperthyroidism. Each CDR3 is given with its conserved first and last residue. The order of the fields is clone size, J gene, D gene, V gene, CDR3 DNA, CDR3 protein. A D gene is named only where the DNA matches it firmly. Size is stated for part of the rows, as once, few or many counts, or as a class when the clone is expanded.

>few|TRBJ2-1|TRBD2|TRBV5-1
TGCGCCAGCAGCCGAGGACTAGAGCGTAACAATGAGCAGTTCTTC
CASSRGLERNNEQFF
>NA|TRBJ1-5|TRBD1|TRBV27
TGTGCCAGCCGTACTTCAGGGGGGGATCAGCCCCAGCATTTT
CASRTSGGDQPQHF
>many|TRBJ2-1|NA|TRBV11-3
TGTGCCAGCAGCTTAGAGGCGGATTTCTGGAATGAGCAGTTCTTC
CASSLEADFWNEQFF
>NA|TRBJ2-1|NA|TRBV19
TGTGCGACGTTTGGCCACAATGAGCAGTTCTTC
CATFGHNEQFF
>few|TRBJ1-2|NA|TRBV4-1
TGCGCCAGCAGCCGTGGACCGACAGCCTTCTATGGCTACACCTTC
CASSRGPTAFYGYTF
>many|TRBJ2-1|TRBD2|TRBV7-2
TGTGCCAGCAGCTTAGGCGGCGGGAGGAGGAATGAGCAGTTCTTC
CASSLGGGRRNEQFF
>many|TRBJ2-2|TRBD2|TRBV7-3
TGTGCCAGCAGCTCCTCCTTTAGCGGGATCACCGGGGAGCTGTTTTTT
CASSSSFSGITGELFF
>many|TRBJ1-5|TRBD1|TRBV12-3/TRBV12-4
TGTGCCAGCACCAGTTTTGGGGGGACAGCGACTAGCAATCAGCCCCAGCATTTT
CASTSFGGTATSNQPQHF
>NA|TRBJ2-7|TRBD2|TRBV20-1
TGCAGTGCTAGAGGTCTTCGACTAGCGGCGAGCTACGAGCAGTACTTC
CSARGLRLAASYEQYF
>few|TRBJ2-3|NA|TRBV5-1
TGCGCCAGCAGCTTGGCCTCGGCCACAGATACGCAGTATTTT
CASSLASATDTQYF
>NA|TRBJ2-7|TRBD1|TRBV9
TGTGCCAGTTCGACAGGGGGGCCTTACGAGCAGTACTTC
CASSTGGPYEQYF
>NA|TRBJ2-1|NA|TRBV25-1
TGTGCCAGCAGTGGGCGGACGGGACTCGCACAGTTCTTC
CASSGRTGLAQFF
>many|TRBJ2-2|NA|TRBV10-3
TGTGCCATCAGTGATCGGGCAGGGTACACCGGGGAGCTGTTTTTT
CAISDRAGYTGELFF
>once|TRBJ2-1|TRBD2|TRBV11-2
TGTGCCAGCAGAACCCCCCGTAGCGGGAGAAATGAGCAGTTCTTC
CASRTPRSGRNEQFF
>few|TRBJ1-1|NA|TRBV12-5
TGTGCTAGTGGTTTGCCCCCACAGGTCACTGAAGCTTTCTTT
CASGLPPQVTEAFF
>many|TRBJ1-1|NA|TRBV5-1
TGTGCCAGCAGTTCTGGGGGGGACACTGAAGCTTTCTTT
CASSSGGDTEAFF
>many|TRBJ2-1|TRBD1|TRBV11-2
TGTGCCAGCAGCATCCCGGGACAGGGTAAATACAATGAGCAGTTCTTC
CASSIPGQGKYNEQFF
>NA|TRBJ1-5|NA|TRBV15
TGTGCCACCAGCAGAGATGGGAGGTTTGGGTCCCAGCATTTT
CATSRDGRFGSQHF
>NA|TRBJ2-5|TRBD2|TRBV11-2
TGTGCCAGCAGCTCGAACCTCGGATTAGCGGGAAGGGAGTCCCAGTACTTC
CASSSNLGLAGRESQYF
>many|TRBJ2-1|TRBD2|TRBV5-6
TGTGCCAGCAGCTTGGGTAGCGGGAGGGGCAATGAGCAGTTCTTC
CASSLGSGRGNEQFF
>many|TRBJ2-3|TRBD2|TRBV6-1
TGTGCCAGCATCCCCGTTCGGACTAGCGGGAGAAGAGGGGGCCTCACAGATACGCAGTATTTT
CASIPVRTSGRRGGLTDTQYF
>few|TRBJ1-1|TRBD1|TRBV5-6
TGTGCCAGCAGCCGAGGACAGGGGGTTGCTGAAGCTTTCTTT
CASSRGQGVAEAFF
>NA|TRBJ1-4|NA|TRBV11-2
TGCGCCAGCAGCCTTGCCCCCGGGACGGATGAAAAACTGTTTTTT
CASSLAPGTDEKLFF
>NA|TRBJ1-1|NA|TRBV10-3
TGTGCCATCAGTGAGAAGGAGGGGCGTCGCACTGAAGCTTTCTTT
CAISEKEGRRTEAFF
>many|TRBJ1-1|NA|TRBV3-1
TGTGCCAGCAGCCAAGGAAAGAGGGTAGAAAAAGCTTTCTTT
CASSQGKRVEKAFF
>many|TRBJ1-1|NA|TRBV6-5
TGTGCCAGCAGTTACTCGATAGGGGCGATGAACACTGAAGCTTTCTTT
CASSYSIGAMNTEAFF
>many|TRBJ1-5|NA|TRBV3-1
TGTGCCAGCAGCCAAGCTGGGACGGGGAATCTATTCGGACAGCCCCAGCATTTT
CASSQAGTGNLFGQPQHF
>NA|TRBJ1-1|TRBD1|TRBV19
TGTGCCAGTAGTTCACACAGGGGAAACACTGAAGCTTTCTTT
CASSSHRGNTEAFF
>NA|TRBJ2-7|TRBD2|TRBV29-1
TGCAGCGCCAAAGGACTAGCGGGCAACGAGCAGTACTTC
CSAKGLAGNEQYF
>few|TRBJ2-1|NA|TRBV12-3/TRBV12-4
TGTGCCAGCAGTTTCGACTCCTTAGAGCAGTTCTTC
CASSFDSLEQFF
>NA|TRBJ2-2|NA|TRBV7-2
TGTGCCAGCAGCCTTAGTTACCCAGCCCCGAACACCGGGGAGCTGTTTTTT
CASSLSYPAPNTGELFF
>few|TRBJ1-1|NA|TRBV19
TGTGCCAGTAGTATCGGGGGGGCTCTCACTGAAGCTTTCTTT
CASSIGGALTEAFF
>NA|TRBJ2-1|TRBD1|TRBV5-1
TGCGCCAGCAGCAACTCCGGGACAGGGGCCAGCTACAATGAGCAGTTCTTC
CASSNSGTGASYNEQFF
>many|TRBJ1-4|TRBD1|TRBV27
TGTGCCAGCAGTTTCAGGGGGCATGGTGAAAAACTGTTTTTT
CASSFRGHGEKLFF
>many|TRBJ1-1|NA|TRBV5-1
TGCGCCAGCAGCTTGGCACAGGAAAACACTGAAGCTTTCTTT
CASSLAQENTEAFF
>few|TRBJ2-1|NA|TRBV19
TGTGCCAGTAGTATACTAGACTACAATGAGCAGTTCTTC
CASSILDYNEQFF
>many|TRBJ2-3|TRBD2|TRBV5-1
TGCGCCAGCAGCCAGGTAGCGGGAGTCACAGATACGCAGTATTTT
CASSQVAGVTDTQYF
>NA|TRBJ2-1|TRBD2|TRBV27
TGTGCCAGCAGTTCTCCACTAGCGGGTAATGAGCAGTTCTTC
CASSSPLAGNEQFF
>many|TRBJ2-5|NA|TRBV10-3
TGTGCCATCAGTGAAGAGACCGAGGGGGGTGCCCAGTACTTC
CAISEETEGGAQYF
>many|TRBJ2-7|TRBD2|TRBV7-9
TGTGCCAGCAGTCACACAACACGACTAGCTCGGGACTACGAGCAGTACTTC
CASSHTTRLARDYEQYF
>NA|TRBJ1-2|NA|TRBV3-1
TGTGCCAGCAGCCAAGACCCGAGTTTCGGTGGCTACACCTTC
CASSQDPSFGGYTF
>few|TRBJ2-6|TRBD1|TRBV28
TGTGCCAGCAGTTTAGGCAGGGGGCTTGGGGCCAACGTCCTGACTTTC
CASSLGRGLGANVLTF
>few|TRBJ2-2|NA|TRBV29-1
TGCAGCGTTGAAGACAGAGTGAACACCGGGGAGCTGTTTTTT
CSVEDRVNTGELFF
>many|TRBJ2-1|NA|TRBV29-1
TGCAGCGTTGAAGAGGGCAGGGAGTCTGAGCAGTTCTTC
CSVEEGRESEQFF
>NA|TRBJ1-1|NA|TRBV20-1
TGCACGTCGTCGAGGGACCCTGAAGCTTTCTTT
CTSSRDPEAFF
>many|TRBJ1-1|TRBD1|TRBV5-8
TGTGCCAGCAGCTTGGAGACAGGGGGCACTGAAGCTTTCTTT
CASSLETGGTEAFF
>NA|TRBJ2-1|NA|TRBV24-1
TGTGCCACCAGTGATCCTACTAGACATGAGCAGTTCTTC
CATSDPTRHEQFF